The rows below give T cell receptor beta chains drawn from one sample of a study of cytomegalovirus exposure and HLA in healthy donors. This table comes from immunoSEQ multiplex PCR, and its TCRdb copy is limited to in-frame clones, with some not included. Here the sample spans approximately 160,000 clones, 65% to 70% being singletons. The sample consisted of PBMCs. The receptors here all came from a woman between 18 and 29 years old in good health and CMV-seropositive. Each CDR3 is given without its conserved first and last residue. Not every row has a clone size; where given, it reads once, few, many or a size class.

>few|TRBV18|TRBJ2-3
ASSGQGGTDTQY
>.|TRBV6-5|TRBJ2-1
ASSSTGLGFNEQF
>.|TRBV28|TRBJ1-2
ASSDQGLWDGYT
>few|TRBV27|TRBJ2-3
ASSPPQGRTQY
>few|TRBV4-1|TRBJ2-5
ASSQVLAGMETQY
>.|TRBV5-1|TRBJ2-1
ASSLPRGSGQYNEQF
>.|TRBV16|TRBJ1-2
ASSQYPGGGYGYT
>.|TRBV6-1|TRBJ1-5
ASSEAGRFYSNQPQH
>.|TRBV4-3|TRBJ1-1
ASSQGNSGEGTEAF
>once|TRBV18|TRBJ2-5
ASSPQLTGRGETQY
>.|TRBV25-1|TRBJ1-1
ASSGQGNTEAF
>.|TRBV7-6|TRBJ1-1
ASSLVPGNTEAF
>.|TRBV2|TRBJ1-4
ASIDLIGGSRPTNEKLF
>.|TRBV7-8|TRBJ1-1
ASSLVPGGGPIGAF
>.|TRBV27|TRBJ1-1
ASSPRGGTEAF
>few|TRBV7-9|TRBJ1-3
ASSEPTGWDGNTIY
>.|TRBV9|TRBJ1-3
ASGPQGALGNTIY
>.|TRBV15|.
ATSSNRVRAYEQY
>few|TRBV5-4|TRBJ2-7
ASSDGDRLYEQY
>.|TRBV5-1|TRBJ2-3
ASSLTGGRTDTQY
>few|TRBV6-5|TRBJ1-2
ASRTGGSPGYT
>.|TRBV9|TRBJ1-6
ASSSQRGDSPLH
>.|TRBV29-1|TRBJ1-1
SVLRDSNTEAF
>.|TRBV7-9|TRBJ1-1
ASSSGTGGTKDTEAF
>few|TRBV7-2|TRBJ1-2
ASSSRSDRGYGYT
>.|TRBV6-5|TRBJ2-2
ASSYWSANTGELF
>once|TRBV6-5|TRBJ1-2
ASSYLTGGSYGYT
>.|TRBV4-1|.
ASSHAPRQVGEQY
>few|TRBV5-1|TRBJ2-7
ASSLARANRGYEQY
>.|TRBV19|TRBJ1-4
ASSAGQTPSEKLF
>.|TRBV7-9|TRBJ1-1
ASSLRGYTEAF
>.|TRBV6-1|TRBJ2-7
ASSRTGSSYEQY
>few|TRBV27|.
ASSLRAGGPYEQY
>few|TRBV15|TRBJ1-5
ATSRDGRGGNQPQH
>.|TRBV5-1|TRBJ1-1
ASSLMGANTEAF
>.|TRBV18|TRBJ1-4
ASSPAQGAGSNEKLF
>.|TRBV30|TRBJ2-7
AWSRDSAEQY
>.|TRBV6-5|.
ASRIHRGGSYEQY
>.|TRBV6-5|TRBJ2-5
ASSIIQGQETQY
>.|TRBV30|TRBJ2-3
ASERGTSTDTQY
>.|TRBV27|TRBJ2-2
ASSFLAGNTGELF
>.|TRBV10-3|TRBJ1-6
AISDAAGQGANSPLH
>once|TRBV6-5|TRBJ1-5
ASSPTGANQPQH
>.|TRBV28|.
ASSLGDSYSYEQY
>.|TRBV7-9|TRBJ1-2
ASSLFGTASGYT
>.|TRBV19|TRBJ1-5
ASSIEGMSYQPQH
>.|TRBV7-8|TRBJ2-3
ASSLEEYTTDTQY
>.|TRBV7-9|TRBJ1-2
ASSPGTHFLGYT
>.|TRBV7-6|TRBJ1-1
ASSLTGQLNTEAF
>.|TRBV19|TRBJ2-5
ASSMWPQETQY
>.|TRBV10-1|TRBJ1-1
ASSARVNTEAF
>.|TRBV19|TRBJ1-1
ASSLGTGAGTEAF
>few|TRBV27|TRBJ1-1
ASSLQGVAEAF
>few|TRBV10-3|TRBJ2-7
AIKGQAEQY
>.|TRBV6-6|TRBJ2-7
ASSSTSGDEQY
>.|TRBV7-2|TRBJ2-2
ASSLEGQGAGELF
>.|TRBV5-8|TRBJ1-2
ASSGQTGVYGYT
>.|TRBV6-5|TRBJ1-2
ASSRTQTGGGGYT
>.|TRBV19|TRBJ1-5
ASSMQTGDYQPQH
>.|TRBV6-5|TRBJ1-5
ASRQQGGQPQH